This TCR beta chain was documented in a study of blood T cell repertoires in COVID-19. Study context: Samples representing acute and convalescent COVID-19 were sourced from the United States, Italy and Spain. Nucleic acid was either cDNA or gDNA, and it came from T cells, B-cell-depleted T cells, or PBMCs.

Measured with immunoSEQ multiplex PCR; TCRdb has only the in-frame clones, and not every one. The data show roughly 410,000 clones, with over 75% seen just once and about 1.4% held by the top ten. Trimming took 9 bases from V and 1 from J, leaving 6 bases between them. Per the germline V gene, CDR1 is SNHLY and CDR2 is FYNNEI. The CDR3 extends over 11 amino acids. Seattle patients were enrolled during active infection and followed longitudinally. This TCR derives from a woman between 40 and 50 years old with COVID-19, enrolled during active disease. V gene TRBV2 combines with J gene TRBJ1-1; D possibly corresponds to TRBD1 (6 bases). Sequenced sample: peripheral blood. The CDR3 DNA is TGTGCCAGACAGGGGAACACTGAAGCTTTCTTT. Amino acids: CARQGNTEAFF.